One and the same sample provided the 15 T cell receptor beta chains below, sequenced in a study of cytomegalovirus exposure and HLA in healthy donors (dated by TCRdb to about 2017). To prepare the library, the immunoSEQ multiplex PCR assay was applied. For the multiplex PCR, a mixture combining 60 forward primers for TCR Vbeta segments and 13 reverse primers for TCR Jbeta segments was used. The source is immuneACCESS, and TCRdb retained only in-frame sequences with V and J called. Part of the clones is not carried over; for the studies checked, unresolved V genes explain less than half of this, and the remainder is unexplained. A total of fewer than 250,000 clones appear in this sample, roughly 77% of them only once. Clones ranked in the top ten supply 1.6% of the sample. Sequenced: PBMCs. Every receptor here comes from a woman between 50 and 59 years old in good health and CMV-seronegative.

The CDR3 protein is CASSRTAIHSPLHF. For the CDR3, the DNA is TGTGCCAGCAGCCGGACAGCGATCCATTCACCCCTCCACTTT. This chain connects TRBV28 to TRBJ1-6, with D perhaps matching TRBD1 (6 bases). Germline-derived CDR1 and CDR2 are MDHEN and SYDVKM. This CDR3 spans 14 amino acids. Trimming pared 6 bases from V and 8 bases from J, leaving 14 bases between.

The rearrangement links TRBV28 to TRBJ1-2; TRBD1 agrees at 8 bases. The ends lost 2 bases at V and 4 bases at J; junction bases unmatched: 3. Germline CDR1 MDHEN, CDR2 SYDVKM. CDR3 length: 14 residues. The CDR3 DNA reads TGTGCCAGCAGTTTAGGTGACAGGGGCTATGGCTACACCTTC. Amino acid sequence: CASSLGDRGYGYTF.

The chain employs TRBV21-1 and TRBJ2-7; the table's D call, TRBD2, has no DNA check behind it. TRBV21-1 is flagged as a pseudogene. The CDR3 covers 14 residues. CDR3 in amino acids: CASSPSGSSYEQYF. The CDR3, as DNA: TGTGCCAGCAGCCCAAGCGGGAGCTCCTACGAGCAGTACTTC.

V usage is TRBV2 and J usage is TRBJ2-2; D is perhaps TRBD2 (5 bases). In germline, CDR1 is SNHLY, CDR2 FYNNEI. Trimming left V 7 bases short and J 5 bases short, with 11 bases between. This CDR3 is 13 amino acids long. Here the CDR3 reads CASTILATGELFF. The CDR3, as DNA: TGTGCCAGCACCATCCTAGCTACCGGGGAGCTGTTTTTT.

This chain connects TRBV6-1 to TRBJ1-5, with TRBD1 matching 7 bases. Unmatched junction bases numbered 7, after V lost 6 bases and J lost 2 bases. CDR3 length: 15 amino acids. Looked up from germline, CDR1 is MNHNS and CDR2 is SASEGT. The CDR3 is CASRHDRVGNQPQHF. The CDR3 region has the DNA TGTGCCAGCAGGCACGACAGGGTCGGCAATCAGCCCCAGCATTTT.

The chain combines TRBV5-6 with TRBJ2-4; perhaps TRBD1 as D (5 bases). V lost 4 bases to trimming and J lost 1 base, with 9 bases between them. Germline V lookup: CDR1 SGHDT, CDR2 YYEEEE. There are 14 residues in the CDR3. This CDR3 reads CASSLRQAKNIQYF. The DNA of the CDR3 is TGTGCCAGCAGCCTAAGACAGGCCAAAAACATTCAGTACTTC.

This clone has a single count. CDR3 sequence reads: CASSPRRGQGGNQPQHF. For the CDR3, the DNA is TGTGCCAGCAGCCCCCGAAGGGGACAGGGGGGCAATCAGCCCCAGCATTTT. The J gene is TRBJ1-5, the V gene TRBV11-1; 11 bases map to TRBD1. Germline CDR1 SGHAT, CDR2 FQDESV (reference sequence). The CDR3 length is 17 residues. V trimming: 5 bases; J trimming: 2 bases; junction bases outside the gene matches: 8.

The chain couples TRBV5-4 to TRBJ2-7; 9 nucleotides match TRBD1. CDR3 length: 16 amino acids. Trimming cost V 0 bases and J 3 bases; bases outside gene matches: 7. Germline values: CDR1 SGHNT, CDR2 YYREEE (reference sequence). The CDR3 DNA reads TGTGCCAGCAGCTTGGGTCGGGACAGGGCCGTCTACGAGCAGTACTTC. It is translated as CASSLGRDRAVYEQYF.

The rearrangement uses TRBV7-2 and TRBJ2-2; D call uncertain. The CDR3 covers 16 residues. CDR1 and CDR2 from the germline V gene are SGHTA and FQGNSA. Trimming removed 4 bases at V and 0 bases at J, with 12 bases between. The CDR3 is CASSSKQKTNTGELFF. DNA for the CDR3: TGTGCCAGCAGCTCAAAACAGAAGACGAACACCGGGGAGCTGTTTTTT.

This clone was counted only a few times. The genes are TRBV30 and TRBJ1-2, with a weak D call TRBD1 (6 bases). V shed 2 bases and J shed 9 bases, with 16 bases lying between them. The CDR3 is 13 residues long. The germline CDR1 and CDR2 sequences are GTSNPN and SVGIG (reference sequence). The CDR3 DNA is TGTGCCTGGAGTTCGGACAGCTTTGGGAGCTACACCTTC. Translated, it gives CAWSSDSFGSYTF.

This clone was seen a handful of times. The CDR3 loop is CASSAGSPFSEAFF. The CDR3 DNA is TGTGCCAGCAGCGCGGGCAGCCCGTTCTCTGAAGCTTTCTTT. The gene calls are TRBV6-5 and TRBJ1-1; D is uncertain. This CDR3 has 14 residues. Deletions cut 6 bases from V and 6 bases from J, with 17 bases between. Germline V lookup: CDR1 MNHEY, CDR2 SVGAGI.

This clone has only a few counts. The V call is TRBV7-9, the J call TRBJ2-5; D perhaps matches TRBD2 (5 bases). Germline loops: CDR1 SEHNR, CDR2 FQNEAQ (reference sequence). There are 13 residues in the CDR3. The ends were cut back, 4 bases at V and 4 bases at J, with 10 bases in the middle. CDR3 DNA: TGTGCCAGCAGCTCCCCAGGAGGAGAGACCCAGTACTTC. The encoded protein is CASSSPGGETQYF.

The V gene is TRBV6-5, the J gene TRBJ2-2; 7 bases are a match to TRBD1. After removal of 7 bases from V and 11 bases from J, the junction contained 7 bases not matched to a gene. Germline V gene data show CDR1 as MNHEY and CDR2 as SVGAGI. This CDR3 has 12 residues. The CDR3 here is CASTSTGLELFF. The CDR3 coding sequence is TGTGCCAGCACCTCGACAGGGCTTGAGCTGTTTTTT.

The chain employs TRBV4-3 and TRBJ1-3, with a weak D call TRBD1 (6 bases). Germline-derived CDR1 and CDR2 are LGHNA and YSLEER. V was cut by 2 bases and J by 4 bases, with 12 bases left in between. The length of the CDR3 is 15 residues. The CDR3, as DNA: TGCGCCAGCAGCCAAACCGGGACATTGGGAAACACCATATATTTT. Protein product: CASSQTGTLGNTIYF.

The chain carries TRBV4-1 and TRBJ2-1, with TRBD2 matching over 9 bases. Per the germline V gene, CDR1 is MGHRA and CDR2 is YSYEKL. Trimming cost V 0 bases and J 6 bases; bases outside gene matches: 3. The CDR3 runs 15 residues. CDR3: CASSQEGTSLNEQFF. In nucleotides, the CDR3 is TGCGCCAGCAGCCAAGAGGGGACTAGCCTCAATGAGCAGTTCTTC.